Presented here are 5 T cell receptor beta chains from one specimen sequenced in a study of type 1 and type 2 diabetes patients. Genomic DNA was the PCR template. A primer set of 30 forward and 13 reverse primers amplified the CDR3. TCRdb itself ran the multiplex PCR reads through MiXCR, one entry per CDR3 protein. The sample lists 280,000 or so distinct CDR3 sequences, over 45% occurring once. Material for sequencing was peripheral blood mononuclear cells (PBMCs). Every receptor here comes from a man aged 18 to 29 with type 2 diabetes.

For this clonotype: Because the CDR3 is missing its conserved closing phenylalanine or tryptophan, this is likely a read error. For the CDR3, the DNA is TGTGCCAGTGCCCCGGCTGGGCGGACTGAAGCTTTCCTT. Translating gives CASAPAGRTEAFL. The rearrangement uses TRBV19 and TRBJ1-1, with D unclear. Germline V gene data show CDR1 as LNHDA and CDR2 as SQIVND (reference sequence). V was shortened by 8 bases and J by 5 bases, with 15 bases between the two germline ends. This CDR3 is 13 amino acids long.

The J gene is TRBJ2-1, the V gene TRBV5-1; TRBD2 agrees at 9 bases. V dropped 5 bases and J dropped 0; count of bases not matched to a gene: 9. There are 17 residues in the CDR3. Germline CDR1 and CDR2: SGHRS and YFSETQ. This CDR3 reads CASSSSGESSSYNEQFF. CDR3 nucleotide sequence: TGCGCCAGCAGTTCTAGCGGGGAGTCGAGCTCCTACAATGAGCAGTTCTTC.

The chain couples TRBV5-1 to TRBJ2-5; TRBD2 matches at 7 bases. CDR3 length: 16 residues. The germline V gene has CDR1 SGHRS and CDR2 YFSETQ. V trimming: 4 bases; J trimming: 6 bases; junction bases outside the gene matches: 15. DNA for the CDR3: TGCGCCAGCAGCGTCCTTGCTGGGGAGGGGAGGAAGACCCAGTACTTC. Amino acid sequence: CASSVLAGEGRKTQYF. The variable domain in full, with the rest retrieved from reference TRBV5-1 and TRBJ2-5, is KAGVTQTPRYLIKTRGQQVTLSCSPISGHRSVSWYQQTPGQGLQFLFEYFSETQRNKGNFPGRFSGRQFSNSRSEMNVSTLELGDSALYLCASSVLAGEGRKTQYFGPGTRLLVL.

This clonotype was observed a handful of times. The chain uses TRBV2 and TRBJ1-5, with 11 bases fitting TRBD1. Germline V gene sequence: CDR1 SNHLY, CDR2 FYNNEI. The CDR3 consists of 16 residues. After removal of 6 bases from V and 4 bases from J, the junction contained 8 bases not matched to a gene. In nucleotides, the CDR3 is TGTGCCAGCAGCCGCTCCGGGACAGGGGGTAATCAGCCCCAGCATTTT. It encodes CASSRSGTGGNQPQHF.

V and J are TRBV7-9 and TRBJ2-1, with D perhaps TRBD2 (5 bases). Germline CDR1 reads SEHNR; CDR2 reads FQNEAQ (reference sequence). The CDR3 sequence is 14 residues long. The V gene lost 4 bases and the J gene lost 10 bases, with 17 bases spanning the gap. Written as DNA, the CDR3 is TGTGCCAGCAGCTCCCCCCTGATGGCGGGCGAGCAGTTCTTC. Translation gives CASSSPLMAGEQFF.